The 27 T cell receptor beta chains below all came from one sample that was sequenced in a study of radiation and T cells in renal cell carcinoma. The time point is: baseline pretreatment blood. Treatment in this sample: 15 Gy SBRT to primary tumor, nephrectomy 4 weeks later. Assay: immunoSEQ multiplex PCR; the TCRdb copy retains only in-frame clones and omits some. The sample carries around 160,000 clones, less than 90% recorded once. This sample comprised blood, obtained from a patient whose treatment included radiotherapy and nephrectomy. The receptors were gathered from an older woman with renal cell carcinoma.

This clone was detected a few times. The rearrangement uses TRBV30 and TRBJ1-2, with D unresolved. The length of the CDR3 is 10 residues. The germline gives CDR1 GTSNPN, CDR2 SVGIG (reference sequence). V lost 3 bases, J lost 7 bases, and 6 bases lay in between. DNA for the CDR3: TGTGCCTGGAGCGCGGGTGGCTACACCTTC. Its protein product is CAWSAGGYTF.

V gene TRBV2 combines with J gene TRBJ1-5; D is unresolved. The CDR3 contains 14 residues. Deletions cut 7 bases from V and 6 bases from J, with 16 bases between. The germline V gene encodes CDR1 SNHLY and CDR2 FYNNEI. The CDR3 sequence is CASKVPGQGQPQHF. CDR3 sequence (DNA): TGTGCCAGCAAAGTTCCAGGCCAAGGTCAGCCCCAGCATTTT.

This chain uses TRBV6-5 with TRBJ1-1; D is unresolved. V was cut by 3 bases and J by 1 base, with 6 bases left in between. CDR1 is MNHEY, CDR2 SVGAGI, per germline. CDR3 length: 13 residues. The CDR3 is CASSYSENTEAFF. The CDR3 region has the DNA TGTGCCAGCAGTTATTCAGAGAACACTGAAGCTTTCTTT.

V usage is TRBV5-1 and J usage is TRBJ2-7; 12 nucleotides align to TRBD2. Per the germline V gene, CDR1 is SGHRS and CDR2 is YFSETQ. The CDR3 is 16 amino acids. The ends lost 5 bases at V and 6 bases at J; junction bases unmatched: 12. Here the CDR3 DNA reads TGCGCCAGCAGGAGAGAGACCGCGACTAGCGGGAGCGAGCAGTACTTC. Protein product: CASRRETATSGSEQYF.

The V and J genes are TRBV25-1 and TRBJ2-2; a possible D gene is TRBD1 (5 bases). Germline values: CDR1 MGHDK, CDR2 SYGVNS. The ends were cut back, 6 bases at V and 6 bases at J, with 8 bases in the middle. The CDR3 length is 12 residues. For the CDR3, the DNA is TGTGCCAGCAGGCAGGGTGCCGGGGAGCTGTTTTTT. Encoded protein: CASRQGAGELFF.

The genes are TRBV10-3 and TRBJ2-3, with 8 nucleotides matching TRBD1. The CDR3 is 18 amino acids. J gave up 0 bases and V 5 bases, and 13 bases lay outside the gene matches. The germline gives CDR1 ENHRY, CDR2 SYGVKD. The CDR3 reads CAISLDRASSLSTDTQYF. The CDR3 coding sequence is TGTGCCATCAGTTTGGACAGGGCTTCATCCCTGAGCACAGATACGCAGTATTTT.

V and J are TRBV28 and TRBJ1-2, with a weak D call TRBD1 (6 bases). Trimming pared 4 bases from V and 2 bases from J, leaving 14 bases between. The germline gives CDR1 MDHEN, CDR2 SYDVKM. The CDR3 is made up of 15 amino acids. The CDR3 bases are TGTGCCAGCAGTTCTAACGCGGGGACAAACTATGGCTACACCTTC. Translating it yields CASSSNAGTNYGYTF.

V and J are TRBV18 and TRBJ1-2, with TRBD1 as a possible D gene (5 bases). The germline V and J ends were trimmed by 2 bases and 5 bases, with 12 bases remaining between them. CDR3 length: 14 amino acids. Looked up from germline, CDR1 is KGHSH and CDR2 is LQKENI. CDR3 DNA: TGTGCCAGCTCACCAGTGGGGGAGTGGTATGGCTACACCTTC. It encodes CASSPVGEWYGYTF.

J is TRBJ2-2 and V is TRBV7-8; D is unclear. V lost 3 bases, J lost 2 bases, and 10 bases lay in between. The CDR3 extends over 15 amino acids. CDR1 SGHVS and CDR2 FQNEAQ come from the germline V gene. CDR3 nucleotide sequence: TGTGCCAGCAGCTTCGGAAGATTTAACACCGGGGAGCTGTTTTTT. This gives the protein CASSFGRFNTGELFF. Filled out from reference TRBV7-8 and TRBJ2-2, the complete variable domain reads GAGVSQSPRYKVAKRGQDVALRCDPISGHVSLFWYQQALGQGPEFLTYFQNEAQLDKSGLPSDRFFAERPEGSVSTLKIQRTQQEDSAVYLCASSFGRFNTGELFFGEGSRLTVL.

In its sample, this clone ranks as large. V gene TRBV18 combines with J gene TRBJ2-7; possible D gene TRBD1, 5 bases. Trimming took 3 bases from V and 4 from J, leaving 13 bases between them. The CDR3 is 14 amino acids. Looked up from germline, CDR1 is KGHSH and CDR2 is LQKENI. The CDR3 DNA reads TGTGCCAGCTCACCTACAGGCTTTGGTTACGAGCAGTACTTC. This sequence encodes CASSPTGFGYEQYF.

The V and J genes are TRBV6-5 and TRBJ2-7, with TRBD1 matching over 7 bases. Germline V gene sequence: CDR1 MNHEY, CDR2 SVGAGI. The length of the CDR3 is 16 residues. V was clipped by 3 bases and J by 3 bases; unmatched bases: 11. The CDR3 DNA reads TGTGCCAGCAGTTATCCTCCCGGGACAGTCAACTACGAGCAGTACTTC. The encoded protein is CASSYPPGTVNYEQYF.

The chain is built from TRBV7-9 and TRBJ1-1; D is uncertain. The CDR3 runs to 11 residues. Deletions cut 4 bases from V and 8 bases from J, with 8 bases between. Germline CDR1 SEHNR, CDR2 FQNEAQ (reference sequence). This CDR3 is CASSSGSEAFF. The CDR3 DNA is TGTGCCAGCAGCTCCGGATCCGAAGCTTTCTTT.

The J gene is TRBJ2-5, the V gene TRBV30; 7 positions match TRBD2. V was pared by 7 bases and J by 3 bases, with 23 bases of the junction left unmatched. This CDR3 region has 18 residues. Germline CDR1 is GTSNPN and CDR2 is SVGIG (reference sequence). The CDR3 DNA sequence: TGTGCCTCCTGGACTAGACCGAAATCTCGATCCCCGGAAGAGACCCAGTACTTC. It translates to CASWTRPKSRSPEETQYF.

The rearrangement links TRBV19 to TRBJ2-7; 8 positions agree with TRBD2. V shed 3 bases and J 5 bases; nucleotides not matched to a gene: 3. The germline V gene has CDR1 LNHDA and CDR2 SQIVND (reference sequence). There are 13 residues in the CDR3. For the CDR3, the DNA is TGTGCCAGTAGTATTCGGCGGGGGGACGAGCAGTACTTC. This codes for CASSIRRGDEQYF.

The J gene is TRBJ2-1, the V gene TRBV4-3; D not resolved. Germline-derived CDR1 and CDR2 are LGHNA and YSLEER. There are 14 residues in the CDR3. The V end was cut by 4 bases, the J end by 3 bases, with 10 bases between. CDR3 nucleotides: TGCGCCAGCAGCCCGGGCAGAAACTACAATGAGCAGTTCTTC. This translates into CASSPGRNYNEQFF.

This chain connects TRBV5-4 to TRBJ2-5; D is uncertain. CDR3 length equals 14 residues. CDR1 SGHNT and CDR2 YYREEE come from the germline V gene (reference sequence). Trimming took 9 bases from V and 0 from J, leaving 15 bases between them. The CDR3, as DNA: TGTGCCATCAAGGACGCAGCGTACCAAGAGACCCAGTACTTC. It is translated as CAIKDAAYQETQYF.

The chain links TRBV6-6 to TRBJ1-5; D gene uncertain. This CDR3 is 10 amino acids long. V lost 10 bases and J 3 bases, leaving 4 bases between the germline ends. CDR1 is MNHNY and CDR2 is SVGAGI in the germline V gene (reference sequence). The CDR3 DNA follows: TGTGCCACAAACAATCAGCCCCAGCATTTT. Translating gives CATNNQPQHF.

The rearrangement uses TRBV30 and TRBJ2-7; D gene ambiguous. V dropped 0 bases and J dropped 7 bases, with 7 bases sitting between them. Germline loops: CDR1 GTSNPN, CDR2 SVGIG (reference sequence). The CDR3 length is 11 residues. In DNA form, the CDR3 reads TGTGCCTGGAGTGTATACGGAGAGCAGTACTTC. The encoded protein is CAWSVYGEQYF.

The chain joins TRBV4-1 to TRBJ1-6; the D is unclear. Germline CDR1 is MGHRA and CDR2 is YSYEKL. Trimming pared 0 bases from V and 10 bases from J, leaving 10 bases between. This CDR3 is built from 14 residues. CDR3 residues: CASSQEGRRSPLHF. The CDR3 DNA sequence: TGCGCCAGCAGCCAAGAGGGCAGGCGATCACCCCTCCACTTT.

CDR3 DNA sequence: TGTGCCAGCAGTTCCCCAGGGTTTTGGGGCTACACCTTC. Residues: CASSSPGFWGYTF. The gene calls are TRBV6-5 and TRBJ1-2; perhaps TRBD1 as D (5 bases). This CDR3 spans 13 amino acids. Germline CDR1 and CDR2: MNHEY and SVGAGI. The V and J ends lost 4 bases and 8 bases respectively, with 14 bases between them.

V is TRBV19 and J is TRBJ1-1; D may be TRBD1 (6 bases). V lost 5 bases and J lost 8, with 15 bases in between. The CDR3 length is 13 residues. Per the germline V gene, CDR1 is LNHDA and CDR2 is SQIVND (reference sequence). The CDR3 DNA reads TGTGCCAGTAGTGCTCGCAGGGGTTCAGAAGCTTTCTTT. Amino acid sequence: CASSARRGSEAFF.

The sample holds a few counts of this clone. The CDR3 is CASKFGFSTEAFF. The CDR3 bases are TGTGCCAGCAAATTCGGGTTTAGCACTGAAGCTTTCTTT. The rearrangement joins TRBV11-3 to TRBJ1-1, with D unresolved. The V gene lost 7 bases and the J gene lost 4 bases, with 13 bases spanning the gap. The CDR3 is 13 amino acids. Germline V gene data show CDR1 as SGHNT and CDR2 as YENEEA.

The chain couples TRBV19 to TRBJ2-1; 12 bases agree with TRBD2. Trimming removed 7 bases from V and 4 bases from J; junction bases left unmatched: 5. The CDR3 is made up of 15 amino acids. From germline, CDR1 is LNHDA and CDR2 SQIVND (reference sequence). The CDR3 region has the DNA TGTGCCAGTACCGAGACTAGCGGGGGTTACAATGAGCAGTTCTTC. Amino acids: CASTETSGGYNEQFF.

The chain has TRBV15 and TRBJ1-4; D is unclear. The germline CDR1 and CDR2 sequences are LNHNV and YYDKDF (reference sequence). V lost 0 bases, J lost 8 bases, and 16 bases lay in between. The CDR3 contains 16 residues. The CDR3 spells CATSRDLGSLSEKLFF. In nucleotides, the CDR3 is TGTGCCACCAGCAGAGATCTCGGGTCTTTAAGCGAAAAACTGTTTTTT.

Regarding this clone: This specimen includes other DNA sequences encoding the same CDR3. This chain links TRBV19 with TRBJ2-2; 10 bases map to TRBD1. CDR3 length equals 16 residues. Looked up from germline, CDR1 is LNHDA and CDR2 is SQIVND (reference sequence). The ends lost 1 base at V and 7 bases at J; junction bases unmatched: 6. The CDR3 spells CASSIGGTGVDGELFF. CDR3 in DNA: TGTGCCAGTAGTATAGGCGGGACAGGGGTGGACGGGGAGCTGTTTTTT.

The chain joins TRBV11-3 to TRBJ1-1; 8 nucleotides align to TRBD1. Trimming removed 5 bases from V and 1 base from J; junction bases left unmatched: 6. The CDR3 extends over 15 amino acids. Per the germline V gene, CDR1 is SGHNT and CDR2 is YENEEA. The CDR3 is CASSLRGPGNTEAFF. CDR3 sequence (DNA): TGTGCCAGCAGCCTCAGGGGGCCGGGGAACACTGAAGCTTTCTTT. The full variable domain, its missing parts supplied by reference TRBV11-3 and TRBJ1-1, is EAGVVQSPRYKIIEKKQPVAFWCNPISGHNTLYWYLQNLGQGPELLIRYENEEAVDDSQLPKDRFSAERLKGVDSTLKIQPAELGDSAVYLCASSLRGPGNTEAFFGQGTRLTVV.

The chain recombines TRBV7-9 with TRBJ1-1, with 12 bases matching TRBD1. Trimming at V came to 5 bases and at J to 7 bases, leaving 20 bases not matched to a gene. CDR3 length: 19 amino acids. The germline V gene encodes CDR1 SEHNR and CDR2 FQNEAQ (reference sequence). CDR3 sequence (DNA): TGTGCCAGCAGCCCGCTCCTGAATACGGGACAGGGGGCGATACTTGAAGCTTTCTTT. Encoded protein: CASSPLLNTGQGAILEAFF.